This entry lists 12 T cell receptor beta chains sequenced from one sample in a study of Ad26.COV2.S vaccination and SARS-CoV-2 variants (dated by TCRdb to the early 2020s). Library preparation employed the immunoSEQ multiplex PCR assay. This is the immuneACCESS table as TCRdb keeps it, with only in-frame sequences that have V and J called. A part of the clones is gone; compared with another copy, unresolved V genes explain less than half, and the rest is unexplained. The sample data list about half a million clones, and around 89% of these were observed just once. Around 1.8% of the sample comes from the top ten. The treatment or condition label of this sample denotes: around 19 received Ad26.COV2.S at low or high dose, single or two shots; about five received placebo; per-sample allocation not given. Repertoires of vaccine and placebo recipients were sequenced from samples taken on day 63 after the first injection.

The input for sequencing was peripheral blood, taken in a trial of Ad26.COV2.S vaccine versus placebo. The source of these receptors is a person between 18 and 60 years old who received the Ad26.COV2.S COVID-19 vaccine or a placebo.

This clone has only one observation. The gene calls are TRBV7-9 and TRBJ2-1; 10 positions match TRBD1. Trimming took 4 bases from V and 4 from J; bases not matched to a gene: 10. The CDR3 totals 17 residues. From germline, CDR1 is SEHNR and CDR2 FQNEAQ (reference sequence). Written as DNA, the CDR3 is TGTGCCAGCAGCTCGCGGACAGGGGGAACAGGGTACAATGAGCAGTTCTTC. It codes for CASSSRTGGTGYNEQFF.

This clone appeared a single time. The chain recombines TRBV2 with TRBJ1-6; D not certain. The CDR3 loop spans 13 amino acids. Germline V gene sequence: CDR1 SNHLY, CDR2 FYNNEI. Trimming shortened V by 6 bases and J by 10 bases, and 13 bases separated the two germline ends. Here the CDR3 reads CASRSAGNSPLHF. The CDR3 bases are TGTGCCAGCAGATCCGCGGGTAACTCACCCCTCCACTTT.

V is TRBV4-1 and J is TRBJ1-4; 8 nucleotides line up with TRBD1. Germline CDR1 and CDR2: MGHRA and YSYEKL. The CDR3 runs to 15 residues. The V gene end was trimmed by 2 bases and the J gene end by 8 bases; junction bases not matched to a gene: 7. CDR3 coding DNA: TGCGCCAGCAGCCAAACCGGGACAGGAAAGGAAAAACTGTTTTTT. It translates to CASSQTGTGKEKLFF.

The chain has TRBV6-5 and TRBJ2-7; possibly TRBD1 for D (6 bases). V dropped 7 bases and J dropped 1 base, with 14 bases sitting between them. The CDR3 is 14 amino acids. Germline CDR1 is MNHEY and CDR2 is SVGAGI. Here the CDR3 DNA reads TGTGCCAGCAAAAGGGGGACAAATTCCTACGAGCAGTACTTC. It yields the protein CASKRGTNSYEQYF.

This rearrangement joins TRBV7-9 to TRBJ1-2; 7 bases map to TRBD1. V lost 5 bases, J lost 4 bases, and 7 bases stayed unmatched. CDR1 SEHNR and CDR2 FQNEAQ come from the germline V gene (reference sequence). This CDR3 is 14 amino acids long. The CDR3 nucleotides read TGTGCCAGCAGCACCCGACAGGGCGTCTATGGCTACACCTTC. Translation gives CASSTRQGVYGYTF.

This sequence joins TRBV11-2 and TRBJ1-2, with a tentative D call TRBD1 (5 bases). This CDR3 has 13 amino acids. Between the trimmed V and J ends, which lost 5 bases and 6 bases, there was a span of 13 bases. Germline V gene sequence: CDR1 SGHAT, CDR2 FQNNGV. The CDR3 nucleotides read TGTGCCAGCAGCGGGACCCGAGTCCATGGCTACACCTTC. It is translated as CASSGTRVHGYTF.

This clone came up once. The rearrangement uses TRBV6-1 and TRBJ2-7, with D unresolved. From germline, CDR1 is MNHNS and CDR2 SASEGT. V was pared by 1 base and J by 6 bases, with 7 bases between. This CDR3 is 12 amino acids long. The CDR3 loop reads CASSEDFPEQYF. The DNA for the CDR3 is TGTGCCAGCAGTGAAGATTTCCCCGAGCAGTACTTC.

This clone was counted a single time. This sequence joins TRBV10-3 and TRBJ1-1, with D uncertain. Trimming removed 0 bases at V and 6 bases at J, with 5 bases between. Germline lookup yields CDR1 ENHRY and CDR2 SYGVKD. This CDR3 region has 12 residues. CDR3 nucleotide sequence: TGTGCCATCAGTGAGTCTTGGGCTGAAGCTTTCTTT. It yields the protein CAISESWAEAFF.

V usage is TRBV6-5 and J usage is TRBJ2-1, with a possible D match to TRBD2 (6 bases). Trimming took 6 bases from V and 4 from J, leaving 16 bases between them. The CDR3 is 15 residues long. The germline V gene has CDR1 MNHEY and CDR2 SVGAGI. The CDR3 protein is CASSVGGGIYNEQFF. The CDR3 nucleotides read TGTGCCAGCAGCGTGGGAGGAGGAATTTACAATGAGCAGTTCTTC.

The CDR3 DNA is TGTGCCAGCAGTGAGAACGCGGGCTACACCTTC. Translation: CASSENAGYTF. The chain couples TRBV2 to TRBJ1-2; D gene unclear. V was shortened by 3 bases and J by 8 bases, with 7 bases between the two germline ends. CDR3 size: 11 residues. Germline CDR1 is SNHLY and CDR2 is FYNNEI.

The CDR3 DNA follows: TGTGCCAGCAGCTTATTGGGACAGGGGACCTATGGCTACACCTTC. Translating it yields CASSLLGQGTYGYTF. This chain joins TRBV7-8 and TRBJ1-2, with 10 bases lining up with TRBD1. This CDR3 is 15 amino acids long. CDR1 and CDR2 (germline): SGHVS, FQNEAQ. The junction had 4 bases not matched to a gene; V was cut back by 2 bases and J by 4 bases.

The rearrangement links TRBV13 to TRBJ2-4; D is undetermined. V lost 5 bases and J lost 2, with 19 bases in between. Per the germline V gene, CDR1 is PRHDT and CDR2 is FYEKMQ (reference sequence). The CDR3 is made up of 17 amino acids. The DNA of the CDR3 is TGTGCCAGCAGCCCCCCCCATGCGGAGATAACCAAAAACATTCAGTACTTC. Protein: CASSPPHAEITKNIQYF.